This T cell receptor beta chain was sequenced for a study of PD-1 blockade in mismatch repair-deficient tumors. Whole-study context: Enrolled about 2013-2016, patients had progressing, pretreated mismatch repair-deficient cancers of about twelve types.

Clones were read by immunoSEQ multiplex PCR, and TCRdb kept only the in-frame ones, dropping some. The sample carries 76,000 or so clones, more than 80% recorded once. About this clone: Its cognate antigen is unknown.

Findings and limits, study-wide: Rapid post-treatment expansion, then contraction, generally preceding radiologic response, marked tumor-resident clones.

The ends lost 0 bases at V and 5 bases at J; junction bases unmatched: 1. Germline CDR1 reads MNHNY; CDR2 reads SVGAGI (reference sequence). The CDR3 sequence is 14 residues long. All patients were mismatch repair deficient, assessed by either PCR or immunohistochemistry. TCRs were sequenced from a few patients responding to pembrolizumab. The TCR sequence derives from an adult with mismatch repair-deficient cancer. The sequencing used peripheral blood, collected 44 weeks after starting pembrolizumab. J is TRBJ1-2 and V is TRBV6-6, with TRBD1 matching over 9 bases. In DNA form, the CDR3 reads TGTGCCAGCAGTTACTCGGGACAGGGATATGGCTACACCTTC. Its translation is CASSYSGQGYGYTF.